This T cell receptor (beta chain) stems from a study of cytomegalovirus exposure and HLA in healthy donors. General study results and limits: Roughly uniform depth of sequencing across donors was assumed in presence/absence analyses.

Researchers ran the PCR with 60 Vbeta and 13 Jbeta primers. The method was immunoSEQ multiplex PCR; TCRdb's version includes in-frame clones alone and lacks a portion of them. This sample carries around 150,000 clones, more than 60% of them seen once, and the ten largest clones take approximately 1.8%. On this clone itself: Its antigen remains unknown.

The length of the CDR3 is 12 residues. The germline CDR1 and CDR2 sequences are SQVTM and ANQGSEA. V lost 5 bases to trimming and J lost 3 bases, with 11 bases between them. The sequence derives from a male donor in good health and CMV-seronegative. The chain links TRBV29-1 to TRBJ2-7; D gene ambiguous. Sequenced sample: PBMCs. The CDR3 DNA follows: TGCAGCGTTAACGTTCCAGGCTACGAGCAGTACTTC. Translation: CSVNVPGYEQYF.